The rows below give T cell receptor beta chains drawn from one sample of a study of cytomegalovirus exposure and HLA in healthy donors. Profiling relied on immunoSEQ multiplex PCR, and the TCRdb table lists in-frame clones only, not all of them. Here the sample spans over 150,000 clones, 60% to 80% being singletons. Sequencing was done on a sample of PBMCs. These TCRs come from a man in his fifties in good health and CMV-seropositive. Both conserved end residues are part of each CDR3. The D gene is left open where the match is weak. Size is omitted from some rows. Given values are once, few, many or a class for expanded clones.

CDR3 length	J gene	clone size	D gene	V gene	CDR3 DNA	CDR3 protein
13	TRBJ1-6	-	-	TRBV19	TGTGCCAGTAGTTCTACCTATAATTCACCCCTCCACTTT	CASSSTYNSPLHF
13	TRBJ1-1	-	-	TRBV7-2	TGTGCCAGCAGCTTAGGTGGTTTGGGCTTGGCTTTCTTT	CASSLGGLGLAFF
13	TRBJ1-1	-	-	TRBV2	TGTGCCAGCAGTACAGGGAGGAACACTGAAGCTTTCTTT	CASSTGRNTEAFF
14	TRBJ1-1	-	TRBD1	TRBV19	TGTGCCAGTAGACCACTCACAGGGGTTACTGAAGCTTTCTTT	CASRPLTGVTEAFF
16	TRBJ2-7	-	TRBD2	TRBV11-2	TGTGCCAGCAGCTTAGGGGGGACTAGCGGGGGGACCGAGCAGTACTTC	CASSLGGTSGGTEQYF
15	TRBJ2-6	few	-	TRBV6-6	TGTGCCAGCAGTTTACAGGGTGTTGGGGCCAACGTCCTGACTTTC	CASSLQGVGANVLTF
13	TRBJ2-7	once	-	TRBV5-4	TGTGCCAGCAGCTTCACGTCTCAGCGCGAGCAGTACTTC	CASSFTSQREQYF
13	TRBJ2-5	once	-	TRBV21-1	TGTGCCAGCAGAGGACAGGGAAAAGAGACCCAGTACTTC	CASRGQGKETQYF
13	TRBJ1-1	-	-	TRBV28	TGTGCCAGCAGTTCGGGGACACCCGTTGAAGCTTTCTTT	CASSSGTPVEAFF
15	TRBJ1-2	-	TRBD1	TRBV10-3	TGTGCCATCAGTGAAGAGGGGGCGCCCATCTATGGCTACACCTTC	CAISEEGAPIYGYTF
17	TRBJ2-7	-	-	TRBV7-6	TGTGCCAGCAGCTTAGGGGTAGGGGCCTCAAATTCCTACGAGCAGTACTTC	CASSLGVGASNSYEQYF
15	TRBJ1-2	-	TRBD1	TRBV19	TGTGCCAGTAGTGCCGGGACAGGGGGCGACTATGGCTACACCTTC	CASSAGTGGDYGYTF
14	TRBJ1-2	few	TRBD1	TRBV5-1	TGCGCCAGCAGCCAATCGGGACAGGGCTATGGCTACACCTTC	CASSQSGQGYGYTF
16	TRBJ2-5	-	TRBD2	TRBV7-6	TGTGCCAGCAGCTTAAGTCGGCGGGGAGGGCAAGAGACCCAGTACTTC	CASSLSRRGGQETQYF
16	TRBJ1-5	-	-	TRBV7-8	TGTGCCAGCAGCTTACTTGGGCGACGGAGCAATCAGCCCCAGCATTTT	CASSLLGRRSNQPQHF
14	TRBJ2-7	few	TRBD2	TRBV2	TGTGCCAGCTTCTTAACTAGCGGGGGTTACGAGCAGTACTTC	CASFLTSGGYEQYF
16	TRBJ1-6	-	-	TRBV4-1	TGCGCCAGCAGCCAGGTGCGGGTGGGGGCTCATTCACCCCTCCACTTT	CASSQVRVGAHSPLHF
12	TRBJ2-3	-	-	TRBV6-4	TGTGCCAGCTCACTTTGGGCTGCGACGCAGTATTTT	CASSLWAATQYF
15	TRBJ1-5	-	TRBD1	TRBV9	TGTGCCAGCAGTCTGACAGGGAGTAGCAATCAGCCCCAGCATTTT	CASSLTGSSNQPQHF
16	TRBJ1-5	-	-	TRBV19	TGTGCCAGTAGTACCACGAGGGGGGGTCGGGGTCAGCCCCAGCATTTT	CASSTTRGGRGQPQHF
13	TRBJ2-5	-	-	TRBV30	TGTGCCTGGAGTGTACAGGGAGCGGAGGCCCAGTACTTC	CAWSVQGAEAQYF
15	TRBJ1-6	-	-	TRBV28	TGTGCCAGCAAAGGTTCAGACAGGATGAATTCACCCCTCCACTTT	CASKGSDRMNSPLHF
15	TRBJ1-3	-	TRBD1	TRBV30	TGTGCCTGGAGTGCATTGACAGGGCGAGGAAACACCATATATTTT	CAWSALTGRGNTIYF
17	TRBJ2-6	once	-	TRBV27	TGTGCCAGCAGTAGGGCAGGGCTGCTCTCTGGGGCCAACGTCCTGACTTTC	CASSRAGLLSGANVLTF
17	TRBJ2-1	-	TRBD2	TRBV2	TGTGCCAGCAGTGAAAGGTCTAGCGGGGGGGGAGGCAATGAGCAGTTCTTC	CASSERSSGGGGNEQFF
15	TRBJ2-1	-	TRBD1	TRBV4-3	TGCGCCAGCAGCTCCGGGACAGGGTTAGGGAATGAGCAGTTCTTC	CASSSGTGLGNEQFF
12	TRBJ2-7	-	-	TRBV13	TGTGCCAGCAGCTCTACAGGGTACGAGCAGTACTTC	CASSSTGYEQYF
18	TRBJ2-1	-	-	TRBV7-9	TGTGCCAGCAGCTTACCCAGAGGGCGGGCCCGCTCCTACAATGAGCAGTTCTTC	CASSLPRGRARSYNEQFF
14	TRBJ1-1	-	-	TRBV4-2	TGTGCCAGCAGCCAAGAGGAGGAGGGCGCTGAAGCTTTCTTT	CASSQEEEGAEAFF
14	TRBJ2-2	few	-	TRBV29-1	TGCAGCGTTAAGAGGGGGGGAGACACCGGGGAGCTGTTTTTT	CSVKRGGDTGELFF
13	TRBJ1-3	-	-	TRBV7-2	TGTGCCAGCACCCTACTTTCAAGATCCACCATATATTTT	CASTLLSRSTIYF
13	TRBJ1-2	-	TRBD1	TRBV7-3	TGTGCCAGCAGCTTGGACAGGGGCTATGGCTACACCTTC	CASSLDRGYGYTF
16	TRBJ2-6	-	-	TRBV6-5	TGTGCCAGCAGTTACTCGGGGGGCTCTGGGGCCAACGTCCTGACTTTC	CASSYSGGSGANVLTF
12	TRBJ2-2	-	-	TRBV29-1	TGCAGCGTCGACAATAATGCCGGGGAGCTGTTTTTT	CSVDNNAGELFF
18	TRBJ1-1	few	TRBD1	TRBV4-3	TGCGCCAGCAGCCAAGATGTGGGACAGGGGTATGGGAACACTGAAGCTTTCTTT	CASSQDVGQGYGNTEAFF
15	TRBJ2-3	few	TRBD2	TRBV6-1	TGTGCCAGCAGGACCGGACTAGCCGGCACAGATACGCAGTATTTT	CASRTGLAGTDTQYF
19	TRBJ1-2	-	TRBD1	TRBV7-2	TGTGCCAGCAGCTCCCCGGGGGATTTTCAGGGGGCGCTTAACTATGGCTACACCTTC	CASSSPGDFQGALNYGYTF
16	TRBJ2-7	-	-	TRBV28	TGTGCCAGCAGGCCTATTTGGCGGGGGCACTCCTACGAGCAGTACTTC	CASRPIWRGHSYEQYF
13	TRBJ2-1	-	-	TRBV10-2	TGCGCCAGCAGTGAGATAGGGGGCAATGAGCAGTTCTTC	CASSEIGGNEQFF